This T cell receptor (beta chain) was sequenced during a study of blood T cell repertoires in COVID-19. Study background: Both acute and convalescent COVID-19 samples were obtained from the United States, Italy and Spain. PBMCs, B-cell-depleted T cells, or T cells provided the cDNA or gDNA that made up the material.

Per the authors' pipeline: Amplified reference gene primers provided the basis for estimating nucleated cell counts. The method was immunoSEQ multiplex PCR; TCRdb's version includes in-frame clones alone and lacks a portion of them. From that table come the V and J calls and clone size; the DNA was used to work out D and trimming. The table includes some 100,000 clones, 75% to 95% detected once. Germline-derived CDR1 and CDR2 are LNHDA and SQIVND (reference sequence). With 4 bases clipped from V and 3 bases from J, the junction kept 16 bases outside the gene matches. The CDR3 is 18 residues long. The chain is built from TRBV19 and TRBJ2-7; 9 bases are shared with TRBD2. This receptor was obtained from a man aged 50 or older with acute or convalescent COVID-19. Sequencing used peripheral blood. CDR3 amino acids: CASSRGTRAGGGIYEQYF. Written as DNA, the CDR3 is TGTGCCAGTAGTAGGGGGACCCGAGCGGGAGGAGGTATCTACGAGCAGTACTTC. Looking up the rest from reference TRBV19 and TRBJ2-7 gives the full variable domain: DGGITQSPKYLFRKEGQNVTLSCEQNLNHDAMYWYRQDPGQGLRLIYYSQIVNDFQKGDIAEGYSVSREKKESFPLTVTSAQKNPTAFYLCASSRGTRAGGGIYEQYFGPGTRLTVT.